This T cell receptor (beta chain) emerged from a study of blood T cell repertoires in COVID-19. Study context: The United States, Italy and Spain supplied acute and convalescent COVID-19 samples. T cells, B-cell-depleted T cells, or PBMCs supplied cDNA or gDNA.

Original processing notes: For nucleated cells, counts were estimated from reference gene primer amplification. Sequencing was performed with immunoSEQ multiplex PCR; in TCRdb, only in-frame clones are kept and a portion is missing. V and J calls and clone size are copied from that table; D and trimming were computed from the DNA. Found here are a few hundred thousand clones, 89% of them singletons; the top ten hold 4% to 5%. Trimming removed 6 bases at V and 4 bases at J, with 22 bases between. CDR1 is LNHDA, CDR2 SQIVND, per germline (reference sequence). CDR3 length: 17 residues. The sequenced material came from peripheral blood. The chain recombines TRBV19 with TRBJ1-3; a possible D gene is TRBD1 (6 bases). The sequence was obtained from a woman in her forties who had recovered from COVID-19. For the CDR3, the DNA is TGTGCCAGTAGCCTCATCCCGACAGGCCTGCGGGGAAACACCATATATTTT. It translates to CASSLIPTGLRGNTIYF.